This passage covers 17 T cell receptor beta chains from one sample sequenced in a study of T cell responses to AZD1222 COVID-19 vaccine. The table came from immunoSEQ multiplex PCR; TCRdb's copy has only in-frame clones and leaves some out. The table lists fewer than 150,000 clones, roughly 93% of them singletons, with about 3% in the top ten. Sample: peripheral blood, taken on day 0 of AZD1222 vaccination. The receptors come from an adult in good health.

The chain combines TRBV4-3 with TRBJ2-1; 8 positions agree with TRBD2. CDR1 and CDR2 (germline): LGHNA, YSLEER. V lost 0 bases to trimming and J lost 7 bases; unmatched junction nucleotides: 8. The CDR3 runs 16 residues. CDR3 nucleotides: TGCGCCAGCAGCCAAGACTCGGGAGGGTGGGCTAATGAGCAGTTCTTC. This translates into CASSQDSGGWANEQFF.

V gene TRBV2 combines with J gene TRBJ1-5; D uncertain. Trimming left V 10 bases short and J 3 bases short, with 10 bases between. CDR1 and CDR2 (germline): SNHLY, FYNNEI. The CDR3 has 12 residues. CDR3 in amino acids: CATSGDNQPQHF. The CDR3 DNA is TGTGCCACCAGCGGAGACAATCAGCCCCAGCATTTT.

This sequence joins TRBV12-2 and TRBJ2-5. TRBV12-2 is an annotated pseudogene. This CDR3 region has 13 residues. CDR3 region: CASRLEGCETQYF. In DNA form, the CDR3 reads TGTGCAAGTCGCTTAGAGGGCTGTGAGACCCAGTACTTC.

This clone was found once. As DNA, the CDR3 is TGTGCCAGCAGCTGGACAGGGGAGGATGGCTACACCTTC. The encoded protein is CASSWTGEDGYTF. V and J are TRBV7-9 and TRBJ1-2; 9 bases are shared with TRBD1. The germline V gene has CDR1 SEHNR and CDR2 FQNEAQ (reference sequence). Germline trimming cut 4 bases from V and 6 bases from J; bases unmatched to any gene: 3. The CDR3 totals 13 residues.

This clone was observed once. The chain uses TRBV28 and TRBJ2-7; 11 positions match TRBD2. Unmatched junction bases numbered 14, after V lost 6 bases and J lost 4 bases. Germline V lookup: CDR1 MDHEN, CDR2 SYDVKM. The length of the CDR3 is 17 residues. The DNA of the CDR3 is TGTGCCAGCAGAGAGATAGCGGGAGGGGGAGCCAGTTACGAGCAGTACTTC. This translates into CASREIAGGGASYEQYF.

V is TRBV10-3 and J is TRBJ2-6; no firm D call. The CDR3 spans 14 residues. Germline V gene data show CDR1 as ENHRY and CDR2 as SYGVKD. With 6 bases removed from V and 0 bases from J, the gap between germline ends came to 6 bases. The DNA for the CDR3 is TGTGCCATCAGAGACTTCTCTGGGGCCAACGTCCTGACTTTC. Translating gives CAIRDFSGANVLTF.

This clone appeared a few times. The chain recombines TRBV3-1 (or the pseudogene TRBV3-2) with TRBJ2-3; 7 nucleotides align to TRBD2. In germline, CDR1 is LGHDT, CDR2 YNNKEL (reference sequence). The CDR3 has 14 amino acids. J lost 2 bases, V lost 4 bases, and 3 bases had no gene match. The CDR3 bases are TGTGCCAGCAGCCCCCGGGACTACACAGATACGCAGTATTTT. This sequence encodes CASSPRDYTDTQYF.

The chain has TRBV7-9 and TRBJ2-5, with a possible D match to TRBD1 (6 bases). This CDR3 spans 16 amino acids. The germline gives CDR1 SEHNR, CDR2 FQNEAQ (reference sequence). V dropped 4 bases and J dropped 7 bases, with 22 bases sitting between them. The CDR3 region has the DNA TGTGCCAGCAGCTCAGGACAGCGCTCCCCACGCGGGACCCAGTACTTC. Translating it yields CASSSGQRSPRGTQYF.

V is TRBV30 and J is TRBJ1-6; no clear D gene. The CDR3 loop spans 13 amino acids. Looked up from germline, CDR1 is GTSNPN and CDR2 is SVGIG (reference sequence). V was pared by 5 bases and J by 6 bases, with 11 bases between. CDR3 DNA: TGTGCCTGGGTGACCGTTGGTAATTCACCCCTCCACTTT. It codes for CAWVTVGNSPLHF. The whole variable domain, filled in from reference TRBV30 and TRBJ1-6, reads SQTIHQWPATLVQPVGSPLSLECTVEGTSNPNLYWYRQAAGRGLQLLFYSVGIGQISSEVPQNLSASRPQDRQFILSSKKLLLSDSGFYLCAWVTVGNSPLHFGNGTRLTVT.

CDR3 loop: CASSESGISTDTQYF. In DNA form, the CDR3 reads TGTGCCAGCAGTGAGAGCGGGATCAGCACAGATACGCAGTATTTT. The V call is TRBV6-4, the J call TRBJ2-3, with 7 bases aligning to TRBD2. This CDR3 is 15 amino acids long. With V trimmed by 3 bases and J by 0 bases, 3 bases remained unmatched. Germline V gives CDR1 MRHNA, CDR2 SNTAGT.

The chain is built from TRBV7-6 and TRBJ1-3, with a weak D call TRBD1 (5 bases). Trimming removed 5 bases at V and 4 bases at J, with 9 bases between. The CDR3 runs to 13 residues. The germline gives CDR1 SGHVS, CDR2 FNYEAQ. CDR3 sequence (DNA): TGTGCCAGCAGCCCGGGACCCGGAAACACCATATATTTT. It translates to CASSPGPGNTIYF.

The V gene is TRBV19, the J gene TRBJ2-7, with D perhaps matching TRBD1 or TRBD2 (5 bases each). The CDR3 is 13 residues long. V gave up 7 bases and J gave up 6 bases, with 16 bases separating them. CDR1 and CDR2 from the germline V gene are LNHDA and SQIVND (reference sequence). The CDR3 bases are TGTGCCAGTACCGCTCCCGAGAGGGGCGAGCAGTACTTC. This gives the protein CASTAPERGEQYF. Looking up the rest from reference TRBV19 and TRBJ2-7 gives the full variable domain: DGGITQSPKYLFRKEGQNVTLSCEQNLNHDAMYWYRQDPGQGLRLIYYSQIVNDFQKGDIAEGYSVSREKKESFPLTVTSAQKNPTAFYLCASTAPERGEQYFGPGTRLTVT.

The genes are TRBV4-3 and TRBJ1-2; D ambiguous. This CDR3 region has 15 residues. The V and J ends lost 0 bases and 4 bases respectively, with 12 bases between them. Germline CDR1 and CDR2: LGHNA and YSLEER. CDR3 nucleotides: TGCGCCAGCAGCCAAGACCCAAAAAGTTCCTATGGCTACACCTTC. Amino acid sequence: CASSQDPKSSYGYTF.

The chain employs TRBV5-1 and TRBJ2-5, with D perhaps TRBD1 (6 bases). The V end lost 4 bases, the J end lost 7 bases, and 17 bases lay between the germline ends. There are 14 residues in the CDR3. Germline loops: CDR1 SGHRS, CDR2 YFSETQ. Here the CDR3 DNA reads TGCGCCAGCAGCCCTGGCAGGGGTGGTGGGACCCAGTACTTC. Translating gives CASSPGRGGGTQYF.

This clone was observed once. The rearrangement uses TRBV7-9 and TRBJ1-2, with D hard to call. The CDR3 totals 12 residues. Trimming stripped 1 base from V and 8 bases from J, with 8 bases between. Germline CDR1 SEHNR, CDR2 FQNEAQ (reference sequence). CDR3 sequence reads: CASSLELGGYTF. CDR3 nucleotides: TGTGCCAGCAGCTTAGAGCTGGGGGGCTACACCTTC.

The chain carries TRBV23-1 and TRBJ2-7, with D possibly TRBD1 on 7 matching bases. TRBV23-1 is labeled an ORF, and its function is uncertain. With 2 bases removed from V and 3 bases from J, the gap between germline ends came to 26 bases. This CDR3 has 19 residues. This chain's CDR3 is CASSQEEEGQQGRNYEQYF. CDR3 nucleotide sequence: TGCGCCAGCAGTCAAGAGGAGGAGGGACAGCAGGGAAGGAACTACGAGCAGTACTTC.

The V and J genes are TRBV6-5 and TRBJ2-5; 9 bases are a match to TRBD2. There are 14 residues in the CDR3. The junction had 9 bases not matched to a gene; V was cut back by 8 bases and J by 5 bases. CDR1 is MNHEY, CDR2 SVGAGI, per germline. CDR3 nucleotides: TGTGCCAGCTCAAGAAGGGCGGGGGGGGAGACCCAGTACTTC. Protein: CASSRRAGGETQYF.